Here is one T cell receptor (beta chain) with its context. Its target is unknown. Researchers ran the PCR with 60 Vbeta and 13 Jbeta primers. Some clones are missing from TCRdb's copy, which holds only in-frame ones; the method was immunoSEQ multiplex PCR. The sample comprises around 160,000 clones, roughly 70% of which are singletons, and roughly 2.7% rests with the top ten. Sampled while nominally healthy, donors likely had unrecorded immune exposures. This sample is part of a study of cytomegalovirus exposure and HLA in healthy donors. Study details: Unique TCR beta sequences numbering 95 million to 130 million came from approximately 180 million T cells in an earlier analysis.

CDR3 length: 13 amino acids. Losses at the gene ends were 0 bases for V and 6 bases for J; bases not matched to a gene: 1. Germline V gene lookup returns CDR1 MRHNA and CDR2 SNTAGT. Study results and limitations: V- and J-gene trimming of TCR beta was linked (in a later analysis) to a missense DCLRE1C variant.

The sequence was obtained from a woman between 40 and 55 years old in good health and CMV-seropositive. The J gene is TRBJ2-7, the V gene TRBV6-4, with 8 bases fitting TRBD2. Sequencing was performed on PBMCs. The CDR3 nucleotides read TGTGCCAGCAGTGACTCCGGGACTAGCGAGCAGTACTTC. Translated, it gives CASSDSGTSEQYF.